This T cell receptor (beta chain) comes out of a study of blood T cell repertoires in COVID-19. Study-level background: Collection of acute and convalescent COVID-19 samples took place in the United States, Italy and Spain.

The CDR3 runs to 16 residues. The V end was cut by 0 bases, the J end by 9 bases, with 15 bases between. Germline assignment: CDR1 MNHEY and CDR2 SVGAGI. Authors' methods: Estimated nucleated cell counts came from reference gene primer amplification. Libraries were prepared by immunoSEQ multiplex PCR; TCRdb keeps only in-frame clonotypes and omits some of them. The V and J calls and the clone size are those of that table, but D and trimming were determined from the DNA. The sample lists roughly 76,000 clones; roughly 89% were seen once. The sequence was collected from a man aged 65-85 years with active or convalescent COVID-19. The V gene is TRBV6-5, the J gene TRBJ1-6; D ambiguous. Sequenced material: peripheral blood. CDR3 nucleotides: TGTGCCAGCAGTTACTCGGAATTCCCAGGTTTTTCACCCCTCCACTTT. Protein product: CASSYSEFPGFSPLHF.